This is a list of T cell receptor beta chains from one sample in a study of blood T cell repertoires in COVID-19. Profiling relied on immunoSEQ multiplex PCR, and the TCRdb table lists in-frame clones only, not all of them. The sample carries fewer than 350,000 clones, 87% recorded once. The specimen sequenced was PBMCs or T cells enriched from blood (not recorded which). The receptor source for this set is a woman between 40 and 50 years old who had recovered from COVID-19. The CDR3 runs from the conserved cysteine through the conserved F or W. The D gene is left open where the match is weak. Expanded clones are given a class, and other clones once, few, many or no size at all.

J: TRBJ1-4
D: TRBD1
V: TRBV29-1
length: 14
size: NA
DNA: TGCAGCGTTGAAGAGACAGGGGGTAATGAAAAACTGTTTTTT
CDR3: CSVEETGGNEKLFF

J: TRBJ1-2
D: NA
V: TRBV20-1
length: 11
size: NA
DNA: TGCAGTGCTAGAGGCTGGCATGGCTACACCTTC
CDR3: CSARGWHGYTF

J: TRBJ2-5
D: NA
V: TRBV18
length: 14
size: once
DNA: TGTGCCAGCTCACCCGGACTCCACGGTGAGACCCAGTACTTC
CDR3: CASSPGLHGETQYF

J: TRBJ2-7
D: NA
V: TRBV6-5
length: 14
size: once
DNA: TGTGCCAGCAGAGTGGGGCGGCTCTCCTACGAGCAGTACTTC
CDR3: CASRVGRLSYEQYF

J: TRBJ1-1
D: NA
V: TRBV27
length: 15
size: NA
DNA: TGTGCCAGCAGTTTACGGTACAGGGATTACACTGAAGCTTTCTTT
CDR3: CASSLRYRDYTEAFF

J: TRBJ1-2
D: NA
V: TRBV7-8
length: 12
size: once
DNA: TGTGCCAGCAGCAACTACTACTATGGCTACACCTTC
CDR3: CASSNYYYGYTF

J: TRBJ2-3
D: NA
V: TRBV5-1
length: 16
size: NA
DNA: TGCGCCAGCAGCTTGGCCGGGACTCCTGGGGCAGATACGCAGTATTTT
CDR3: CASSLAGTPGADTQYF

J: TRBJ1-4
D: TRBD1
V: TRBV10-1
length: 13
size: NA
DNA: TGCGCCAGGGCCGGGACAGGGAATGAAAAACTGTTTTTT
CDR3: CARAGTGNEKLFF

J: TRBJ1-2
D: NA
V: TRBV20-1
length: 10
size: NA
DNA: TGCAGTGACGGGAACGGTGGCTACACCTTC
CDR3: CSDGNGGYTF

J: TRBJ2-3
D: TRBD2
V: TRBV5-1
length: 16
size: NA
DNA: TGCGCCAGCAGCATTATGGGACTAGCGGGCACAGATACGCAGTATTTT
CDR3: CASSIMGLAGTDTQYF

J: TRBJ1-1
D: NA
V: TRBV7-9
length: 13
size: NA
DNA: TGTGCCAGCACCCTGACATCGAACACTGAAGCTTTCTTT
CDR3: CASTLTSNTEAFF

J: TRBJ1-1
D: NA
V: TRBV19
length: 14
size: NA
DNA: TGTGCCAGTAAATCCGTTTCGTCGGGGACTGAAGCTTTCTTT
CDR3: CASKSVSSGTEAFF

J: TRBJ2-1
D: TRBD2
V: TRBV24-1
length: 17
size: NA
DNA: TGTGCCACCAGTGATCCCGGTACTAGCGGGAGCAATACTGAGCAGTTCTTC
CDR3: CATSDPGTSGSNTEQFF

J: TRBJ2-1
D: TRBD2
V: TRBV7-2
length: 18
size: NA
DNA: TGTGCCAGCAGCCCAGCCCCGGGACTAGCGGGGGCTGGGAATGAGCAGTTCTTC
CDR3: CASSPAPGLAGAGNEQFF

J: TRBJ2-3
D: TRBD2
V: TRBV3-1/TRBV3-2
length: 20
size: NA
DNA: TGTGCCAGCAGCCAAACCTTCATCGGCGGGAGGGGCGCTAGCACAGATACGCAGTATTTT
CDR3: CASSQTFIGGRGASTDTQYF

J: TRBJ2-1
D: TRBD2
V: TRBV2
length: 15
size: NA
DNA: TGTGCCAGCAGGGGGGGGGACGGTTCCTACAATGAGCAGTTCTTC
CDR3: CASRGGDGSYNEQFF

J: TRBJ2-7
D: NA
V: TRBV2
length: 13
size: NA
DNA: TGTGCCACCACCTTCGGGAAAGGTAACGAGCAGTACTTC
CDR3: CATTFGKGNEQYF

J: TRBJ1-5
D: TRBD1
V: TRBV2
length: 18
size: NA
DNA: TGTGCCAGCAGGGGGTTCCGGACAGGGGGTGCTAGCAATCAGCCCCAGCATTTT
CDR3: CASRGFRTGGASNQPQHF

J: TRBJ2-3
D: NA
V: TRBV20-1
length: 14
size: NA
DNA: TGCAGTGCTAGTTCGAGGCCCAACGGGGATACGCAGTATTTT
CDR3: CSASSRPNGDTQYF

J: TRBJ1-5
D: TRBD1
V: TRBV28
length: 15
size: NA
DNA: TGTGCCAGCAGTTCTCCTACAGGGGGCAGTCAGCCCCAGCATTTT
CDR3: CASSSPTGGSQPQHF

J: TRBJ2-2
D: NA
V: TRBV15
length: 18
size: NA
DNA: TGTGCCACCAGCAGACTACAAACAGGGAAAAGAGGGACCGGGGAGCTGTTTTTT
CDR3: CATSRLQTGKRGTGELFF

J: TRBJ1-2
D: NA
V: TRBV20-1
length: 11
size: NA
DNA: TGCAGTGCTAGCGCGGGTTATGGCTACACCTTC
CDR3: CSASAGYGYTF

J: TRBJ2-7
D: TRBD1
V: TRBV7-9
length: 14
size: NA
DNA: TGTGCCAGCAGGACCGGGACAGGGACCTACGAGCAGTACTTC
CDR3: CASRTGTGTYEQYF

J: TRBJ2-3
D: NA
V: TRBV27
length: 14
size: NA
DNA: TGTGCCACCACCGGGACATACAACACAGATACGCAGTATTTT
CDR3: CATTGTYNTDTQYF

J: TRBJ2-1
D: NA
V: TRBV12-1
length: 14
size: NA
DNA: TGTGCCAGCAGCTCCTGCCCGTGCGGGGGTGAGCAGTTCTTC
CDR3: CASSSCPCGGEQFF

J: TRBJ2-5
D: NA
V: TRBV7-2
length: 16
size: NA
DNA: TGTGCCAGCAGCTTAGGGGTTCTGGGCCTGGGAGAGACCCAGTACTTC
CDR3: CASSLGVLGLGETQYF

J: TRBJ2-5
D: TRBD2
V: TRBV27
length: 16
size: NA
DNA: TGTGCCAGCAGTTTTGCGGGAGGGCCCCACCAAGAGACCCAGTACTTC
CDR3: CASSFAGGPHQETQYF

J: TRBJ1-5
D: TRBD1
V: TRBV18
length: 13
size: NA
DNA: TGTGCCAGCTCTGCTCAGGACAGGGGGCCCCAGCATTTT
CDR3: CASSAQDRGPQHF

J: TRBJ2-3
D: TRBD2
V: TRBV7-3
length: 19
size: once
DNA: TGTGCCAGCAGCTTAACCGGGGGCGAGGCGGGAGGGCCCACAGATACGCAGTATTTT
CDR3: CASSLTGGEAGGPTDTQYF

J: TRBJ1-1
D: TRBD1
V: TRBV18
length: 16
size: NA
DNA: TGTGCCAGCTCACCAAACTTGCCAGGGGGACATACTGAAGCTTTCTTT
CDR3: CASSPNLPGGHTEAFF

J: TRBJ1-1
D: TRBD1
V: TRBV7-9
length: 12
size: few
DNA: TGTGCCAGCAGCTCGACAGGGGCTGAAGCTTTCTTT
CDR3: CASSSTGAEAFF

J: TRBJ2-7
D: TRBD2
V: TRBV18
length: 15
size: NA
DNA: TGTGCCAGCTCACCGGGACTAGCGGTTACCTACGAGCAGTACTTC
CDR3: CASSPGLAVTYEQYF

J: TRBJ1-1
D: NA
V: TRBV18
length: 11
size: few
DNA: TGTGCCAGCCATAGAAACACTGAAGCTTTCTTT
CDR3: CASHRNTEAFF